This is a list of T cell receptor beta chains from one sample in a study of metastatic and nonmetastatic thyroid tumors. TCRdb reassembled clones from the PCR reads with MiXCR. The sample carries 72,000 or so clones, 18% recorded once. Specimen: blood. The receptor set was obtained from a female donor with papillary thyroid cancer or a benign thyroid nodule (not recorded which). Some clones in this sample may be carry-over from other donors' samples. CDR3s include the opening cysteine and the closing phenylalanine or tryptophan. D genes are given only for firm matches. Rows may omit the clone size; those that give it use once, few, many or a size class.

V gene: TRBV9; clone size: many; D gene: NA; J gene: TRBJ1-2; CDR3 protein: CASSTNYGYTF; CDR3 DNA: TGTGCCAGCAGTACTAACTATGGCTACACCTTC
V gene: TRBV30; clone size: many; D gene: TRBD1; J gene: TRBJ2-5; CDR3 protein: CAWNRQGRETQYF; CDR3 DNA: TGTGCCTGGAACAGACAGGGTCGAGAGACCCAGTACTTC
V gene: TRBV12-3/TRBV12-4; clone size: many; D gene: NA; J gene: TRBJ2-1; CDR3 protein: CASMGEYSEQFF; CDR3 DNA: TGTGCCAGCATGGGCGAGTACAGTGAGCAGTTCTTC
V gene: TRBV4-1; clone size: many; D gene: TRBD2; J gene: TRBJ2-1; CDR3 protein: CASSQPRLAGGPNEQFF; CDR3 DNA: TGCGCCAGCAGCCAACCTCGACTAGCGGGAGGGCCTAATGAGCAGTTCTTC
V gene: TRBV29-1; clone size: NA; D gene: TRBD1; J gene: TRBJ2-7; CDR3 protein: CSVGDRGWQYF; CDR3 DNA: TGCAGCGTCGGGGACAGGGGTTGGCAGTACTTC
V gene: TRBV20-1; clone size: many; D gene: TRBD2; J gene: TRBJ2-3; CDR3 protein: CSASLGLAGATDTQYF; CDR3 DNA: TGCAGTGCTAGTCTAGGGCTAGCGGGAGCGACAGATACGCAGTATTTT
V gene: TRBV19; clone size: many; D gene: NA; J gene: TRBJ1-4; CDR3 protein: CASSKAGENEKLFF; CDR3 DNA: TGTGCCAGTAGTAAGGCAGGGGAGAATGAAAAACTGTTTTTT
V gene: TRBV29-1; clone size: many; D gene: NA; J gene: TRBJ1-2; CDR3 protein: CSVEDLRFGYTF; CDR3 DNA: TGCAGCGTTGAAGATCTGAGGTTTGGCTACACCTTC
V gene: TRBV9; clone size: once; D gene: TRBD1; J gene: TRBJ2-6; CDR3 protein: CASSLPGDRDSGANVLTF; CDR3 DNA: TGTGCCAGCAGCCTCCCGGGGGACAGGGACTCTGGGGCCAACGTCCTGACTTTC
V gene: TRBV20-1; clone size: NA; D gene: NA; J gene: TRBJ2-7; CDR3 protein: CSARATGSNEQYF; CDR3 DNA: TGCAGTGCTAGAGCAACAGGGAGCAACGAGCAGTACTTC
V gene: TRBV19; clone size: NA; D gene: NA; J gene: TRBJ2-1; CDR3 protein: CASSRGYNEQFF; CDR3 DNA: TGTGCCAGTAGTAGGGGCTACAATGAGCAGTTCTTC
V gene: TRBV3-1; clone size: many; D gene: NA; J gene: TRBJ2-4; CDR3 protein: CASSQEAVQYF; CDR3 DNA: TGTGCCAGCAGCCAAGAGGCCGTTCAGTACTTC
V gene: TRBV6-1; clone size: NA; D gene: NA; J gene: TRBJ1-1; CDR3 protein: CASSDIPGVSEAFF; CDR3 DNA: TGTGCCAGCAGTGATATACCCGGGGTCTCTGAAGCTTTCTTT
V gene: TRBV28; clone size: NA; D gene: NA; J gene: TRBJ1-6; CDR3 protein: CASSTTPDPLHF; CDR3 DNA: TGTGCCAGCAGTACAACACCCGATCCCCTCCACTTT
V gene: TRBV12-3/TRBV12-4; clone size: many; D gene: NA; J gene: TRBJ1-1; CDR3 protein: CASTPGTEAFF; CDR3 DNA: TGTGCCAGCACCCCAGGCACTGAAGCTTTCTTT
V gene: TRBV6-1; clone size: many; D gene: NA; J gene: TRBJ1-1; CDR3 protein: CASIRSISRGETEAFF; CDR3 DNA: TGTGCCAGCATTCGATCAATATCACGGGGGGAAACTGAAGCTTTCTTT
V gene: TRBV7-9; clone size: NA; D gene: NA; J gene: TRBJ2-7; CDR3 protein: CASSLGPPPSYEQYF; CDR3 DNA: TGTGCCAGCAGCTTAGGGCCACCCCCTTCCTACGAGCAGTACTTC
V gene: TRBV5-4; clone size: many; D gene: TRBD2; J gene: TRBJ2-7; CDR3 protein: CASSSRASGGYEQYF; CDR3 DNA: TGTGCCAGCAGCTCTCGGGCTAGCGGGGGGTACGAGCAGTACTTC
V gene: TRBV6-4; clone size: few; D gene: NA; J gene: TRBJ1-5; CDR3 protein: CASSLGSSSQPRHF; CDR3 DNA: TGTGCCAGCAGTTTAGGGAGTAGCAGTCAGCCCCGGCATTTT
V gene: TRBV13; clone size: NA; D gene: NA; J gene: TRBJ2-1; CDR3 protein: CASSLGLDSYNEQFF; CDR3 DNA: TGTGCCAGCAGCTTAGGACTGGACTCCTACAATGAGCAGTTCTTC
V gene: TRBV13; clone size: many; D gene: NA; J gene: TRBJ2-1; CDR3 protein: CASSEGLNQQFF; CDR3 DNA: TGTGCCAGCAGCGAGGGGCTGAACCAGCAGTTCTTC
V gene: TRBV9; clone size: many; D gene: NA; J gene: TRBJ2-7; CDR3 protein: CASSVGNDEQYF; CDR3 DNA: TGTGCCAGCAGCGTAGGAAACGACGAGCAGTACTTC
V gene: TRBV11-2; clone size: NA; D gene: NA; J gene: TRBJ2-4; CDR3 protein: CASSPAQERDIQYF; CDR3 DNA: TGTGCCAGCAGCCCGGCCCAGGAAAGGGACATTCAGTACTTC
V gene: TRBV28; clone size: few; D gene: NA; J gene: TRBJ2-5; CDR3 protein: CASSLTSQETQYF; CDR3 DNA: TGTGCCAGCAGTTTAACCAGCCAAGAGACCCAGTACTTC
V gene: TRBV27; clone size: few; D gene: NA; J gene: TRBJ1-2; CDR3 protein: CASREGGANYGYTF; CDR3 DNA: TGTGCCAGCCGAGAGGGAGGGGCCAACTATGGCTACACCTTC
V gene: TRBV6-1; clone size: NA; D gene: NA; J gene: TRBJ1-3; CDR3 protein: CASSEGVGGINTIYF; CDR3 DNA: TGTGCCAGCAGTGAAGGGGTCGGTGGGATAAACACCATATATTTT
V gene: TRBV9; clone size: many; D gene: TRBD2; J gene: TRBJ2-3; CDR3 protein: CASSVDGSGGNTDTQYF; CDR3 DNA: TGTGCCAGCAGCGTAGATGGAAGCGGGGGGAACACAGATACGCAGTATTTT
V gene: TRBV12-3/TRBV12-4; clone size: many; D gene: NA; J gene: TRBJ1-5; CDR3 protein: CASTLDLLPNQPQHF; CDR3 DNA: TGTGCCAGCACCCTAGACCTACTCCCCAATCAGCCCCAGCATTTT
V gene: TRBV20-1; clone size: many; D gene: TRBD2; J gene: TRBJ2-7; CDR3 protein: CSARASGLALYEQYF; CDR3 DNA: TGCAGTGCTAGGGCCTCCGGACTAGCGCTCTACGAGCAGTACTTC
V gene: TRBV28; clone size: NA; D gene: NA; J gene: TRBJ1-1; CDR3 protein: CASKEGGNTEAFF; CDR3 DNA: TGTGCCAGCAAAGAGGGAGGGAACACTGAAGCTTTCTTT
V gene: TRBV7-9; clone size: NA; D gene: TRBD1; J gene: TRBJ2-5; CDR3 protein: CASGRGQGETQYF; CDR3 DNA: TGTGCCAGCGGGAGGGGACAGGGGGAGACCCAGTACTTC
V gene: TRBV20-1; clone size: NA; D gene: TRBD2; J gene: TRBJ2-5; CDR3 protein: CSARGLAGDSETQYF; CDR3 DNA: TGCAGTGCTAGAGGGCTAGCGGGAGATTCAGAGACCCAGTACTTC
V gene: TRBV6-1; clone size: few; D gene: NA; J gene: TRBJ2-7; CDR3 protein: CASSDPTRGTYEQYF; CDR3 DNA: TGTGCCAGCAGTGACCCGACGAGGGGCACCTACGAGCAGTACTTC
V gene: TRBV7-9; clone size: NA; D gene: NA; J gene: TRBJ1-1; CDR3 protein: CASSFLGTEAFF; CDR3 DNA: TGTGCCAGCAGCTTCCTAGGAACTGAAGCTTTCTTT
V gene: TRBV20-1; clone size: few; D gene: NA; J gene: TRBJ2-7; CDR3 protein: CSPQGGEQYF; CDR3 DNA: TGCAGCCCCCAGGGGGGGGAGCAGTACTTC
V gene: TRBV30; clone size: few; D gene: NA; J gene: TRBJ1-1; CDR3 protein: CAWSVGGRTAAFF; CDR3 DNA: TGTGCCTGGAGTGTAGGTGGCAGGACAGCAGCTTTCTTT
V gene: TRBV7-9; clone size: many; D gene: NA; J gene: TRBJ2-7; CDR3 protein: CASSLVGGTYEQYF; CDR3 DNA: TGTGCCAGCAGCTTAGTGGGGGGAACCTACGAGCAGTACTTC
V gene: TRBV20-1; clone size: many; D gene: TRBD1; J gene: TRBJ1-5; CDR3 protein: CSAGGQFSNSNQPQHF; CDR3 DNA: TGCAGTGCTGGGGGACAGTTTTCGAATAGCAATCAGCCCCAGCATTTT
V gene: TRBV11-2; clone size: many; D gene: NA; J gene: TRBJ2-5; CDR3 protein: CASSQRPGPLQETQYF; CDR3 DNA: TGTGCCAGCAGCCAAAGGCCGGGACCCCTCCAAGAGACCCAGTACTTC
V gene: TRBV20-1; clone size: once; D gene: TRBD2; J gene: TRBJ2-7; CDR3 protein: CSARDSLAGSGVSYEQYF; CDR3 DNA: TGCAGTGCTAGAGATAGTCTAGCGGGAAGTGGAGTATCCTACGAGCAGTACTTC
V gene: TRBV20-1; clone size: once; D gene: NA; J gene: TRBJ1-2; CDR3 protein: CSARDQAGYYGYTF; CDR3 DNA: TGCAGTGCTAGAGATCAGGCAGGATACTATGGCTACACCTTC
V gene: TRBV12-5; clone size: many; D gene: NA; J gene: TRBJ2-7; CDR3 protein: CASGPYTYEQYF; CDR3 DNA: TGTGCTAGTGGTCCGTACACCTACGAGCAGTACTTC
V gene: TRBV6-1; clone size: many; D gene: NA; J gene: TRBJ2-7; CDR3 protein: CASYLYEQYF; CDR3 DNA: TGTGCCAGTTATCTCTACGAGCAGTACTTC
V gene: TRBV28; clone size: many; D gene: NA; J gene: TRBJ1-1; CDR3 protein: CASSFRGLSTEAFF; CDR3 DNA: TGTGCCAGCAGTTTCCGGGGGCTTAGCACTGAAGCTTTCTTT
V gene: TRBV5-1; clone size: many; D gene: TRBD1; J gene: TRBJ2-5; CDR3 protein: CASSPQGQGSETQYF; CDR3 DNA: TGCGCCAGCAGCCCCCAGGGACAGGGGTCAGAGACCCAGTACTTC
V gene: TRBV6-1; clone size: NA; D gene: NA; J gene: TRBJ2-7; CDR3 protein: CASSTKLLLSGTYEQYF; CDR3 DNA: TGTGCCAGCAGTACAAAGTTACTTCTTTCAGGGACCTACGAGCAGTACTTC
V gene: TRBV10-3; clone size: many; D gene: NA; J gene: TRBJ2-4; CDR3 protein: CATGDGSLNIQYF; CDR3 DNA: TGTGCCACAGGGGACGGGAGCTTAAACATTCAGTACTTC
V gene: TRBV6-4; clone size: many; D gene: NA; J gene: TRBJ2-6; CDR3 protein: CASSDRVGANVLTF; CDR3 DNA: TGTGCCAGCAGTGACAGGGTTGGGGCCAACGTCCTGACTTTC
V gene: TRBV20-1; clone size: few; D gene: TRBD1; J gene: TRBJ1-2; CDR3 protein: CSARVTRQGAIYGYTF; CDR3 DNA: TGCAGTGCTAGAGTTACTAGACAGGGAGCGATCTATGGCTACACCTTC